This is a list of T cell receptor beta chains from one sample in a study of T-cell reconstitution after alpha-beta-depleted transplantation in children. MiXCR was run by TCRdb on the PCR reads, yielding one entry per CDR3 protein. The data contain over 550,000 distinct CDR3 sequences, under 12% of them singletons. The sequencing used PBMCs from the stem cell graft donor, collected from the stem cell graft. Every receptor here comes from a human donor who donated a stem cell graft to a child with acute myeloid leukemia. The CDR3 runs from the conserved cysteine through the conserved F or W. D genes are given only for firm matches. Where a row states a size, it is once, few, many or the class of an expanded clone; other rows omit it.

abundance,len,d_gene,v_gene,j_gene,CDR3aa,CDR3nt
NA,15,TRBD1,TRBV30,TRBJ2-2,CAWSRTGIGTGELFF,TGTGCCTGGAGCCGGACAGGGATCGGCACCGGGGAGCTGTTTTTT
few,13,NA,TRBV4-2,TRBJ2-4,CASSQGRGDIQYF,TGTGCCAGCAGCCAAGGCCGCGGGGACATTCAGTACTTC
few,16,NA,TRBV5-6,TRBJ1-2,CASSLDVGLIRGGYTF,TGTGCCAGCAGCTTGGATGTCGGCCTAATAAGGGGGGGCTACACCTTC
many,15,NA,TRBV18,TRBJ1-4,CASSPRLGRNEKLFF,TGTGCCAGCTCACCGCGGCTGGGGAGAAATGAAAAACTGTTTTTT
NA,15,TRBD1,TRBV29-1,TRBJ1-1,CSVLRTGGGNTEAFF,TGCAGCGTACTTCGAACAGGGGGCGGGAACACTGAAGCTTTCTTT
NA,18,TRBD2,TRBV3-1,TRBJ2-5,CASSHRGTSGRRVETQYF,TGTGCCAGCAGCCATCGCGGGACTAGCGGGAGACGGGTGGAGACCCAGTACTTC
few,14,TRBD1,TRBV14,TRBJ1-2,CASSQARQGRGYTF,TGTGCCAGCAGCCAAGCCCGACAGGGCAGGGGCTACACCTTC
NA,13,TRBD1,TRBV7-9,TRBJ2-7,CASSPQGALEQYF,TGTGCCAGCAGCCCCCAGGGGGCCCTCGAGCAGTACTTC
NA,13,NA,TRBV7-2,TRBJ2-3,CASSLPGVGTQYF,TGTGCCAGCAGCTTACCAGGGGTTGGTACGCAGTATTTT
many,15,NA,TRBV27,TRBJ2-7,CASSSNRAGSYEQYF,TGTGCCAGCAGTTCTAACAGAGCTGGATCCTACGAGCAGTACTTC
few,15,TRBD2,TRBV25-1,TRBJ2-1,CASSDRSGTINEQFF,TGTGCCAGCAGTGACCGCTCCGGGACTATCAATGAGCAGTTCTTC
few,15,NA,TRBV25-1,TRBJ1-1,CASSDPIWGDTEAFF,TGTGCCAGCAGTGACCCTATTTGGGGCGACACTGAAGCTTTCTTT
few,16,NA,TRBV7-2,TRBJ2-3,CASSPRSGGRTDTQYF,TGTGCCAGCAGCCCTAGGTCCGGGGGGCGCACAGATACGCAGTATTTT
few,13,NA,TRBV12-3/TRBV12-4,TRBJ2-2,CASSHRDTGELFF,TGTGCCAGCAGTCACAGGGACACCGGGGAGCTGTTTTTT
many,15,TRBD2,TRBV12-3/TRBV12-4,TRBJ2-7,CASSAGLAGSYEQYF,TGTGCCAGCAGTGCGGGACTAGCGGGATCCTACGAGCAGTACTTC
many,15,NA,TRBV4-3,TRBJ2-7,CASSQGSDPTEEQYF,TGCGCCAGCAGCCAAGGATCGGACCCGACAGAGGAGCAGTACTTC
NA,16,NA,TRBV5-8,TRBJ1-2,CASSLSVAGTNYGYTF,TGTGCCAGCAGCTTGAGCGTTGCCGGGACTAACTATGGCTACACCTTC
NA,16,TRBD2,TRBV7-8,TRBJ2-5,CASSLVDSGRGETQYF,TGTGCCAGCAGCTTAGTTGATAGCGGGAGGGGAGAGACCCAGTACTTC
few,15,NA,TRBV7-2,TRBJ2-5,CASSLGFQGGETQYF,TGTGCCAGCAGCTTAGGTTTCCAGGGGGGAGAGACCCAGTACTTC
NA,13,NA,TRBV20-1,TRBJ2-5,CSAIWAVQETQYF,TGCAGTGCTATTTGGGCAGTCCAAGAGACCCAGTACTTC
NA,12,TRBD2,TRBV20-1,TRBJ2-2,CSASLAVGELFF,TGCAGTGCTTCGCTAGCGGTCGGGGAGCTGTTTTTT
few,13,TRBD2,TRBV12-3/TRBV12-4,TRBJ2-7,CASSGTILRAQYF,TGTGCCAGCTCCGGGACTATCCTACGCGCGCAGTACTTC
NA,16,NA,TRBV30,TRBJ2-5,CAWSVLARAPQETQYF,TGTGCCTGGAGTGTACTTGCCAGGGCTCCACAAGAGACCCAGTACTTC
NA,13,NA,TRBV12-3/TRBV12-4,TRBJ1-4,CASSHDRRVELFF,TGTGCCAGCAGTCACGACAGGCGGGTAGAACTGTTTTTT
NA,15,NA,TRBV6-5,TRBJ2-7,CASSYSKTGSYEQYF,TGTGCCAGCAGTTACTCTAAGACGGGATCCTACGAGCAGTACTTC
few,12,NA,TRBV29-1,TRBJ2-1,CSVDLGGNEQFF,TGCAGCGTTGATCTAGGCGGCAATGAGCAGTTCTTC
few,12,NA,TRBV29-1,TRBJ1-1,CSVRDSSSEAFF,TGCAGCGTTCGGGACTCTTCATCTGAAGCTTTCTTT